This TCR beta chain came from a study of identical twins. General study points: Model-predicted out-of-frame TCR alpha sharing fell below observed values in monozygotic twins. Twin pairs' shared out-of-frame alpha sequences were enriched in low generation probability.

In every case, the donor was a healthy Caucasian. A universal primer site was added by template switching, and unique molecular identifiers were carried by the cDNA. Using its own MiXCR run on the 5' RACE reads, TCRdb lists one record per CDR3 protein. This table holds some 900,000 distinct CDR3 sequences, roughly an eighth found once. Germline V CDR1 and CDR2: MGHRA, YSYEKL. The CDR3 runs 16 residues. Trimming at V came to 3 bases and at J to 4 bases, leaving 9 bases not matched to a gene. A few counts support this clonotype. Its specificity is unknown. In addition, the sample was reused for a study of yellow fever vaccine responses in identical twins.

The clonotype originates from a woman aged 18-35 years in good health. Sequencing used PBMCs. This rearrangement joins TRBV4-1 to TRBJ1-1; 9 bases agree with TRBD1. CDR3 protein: CASSHSGTGPFTEAFF. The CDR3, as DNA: TGCGCCAGCAGCCACTCCGGGACAGGGCCCTTCACTGAAGCTTTCTTT.